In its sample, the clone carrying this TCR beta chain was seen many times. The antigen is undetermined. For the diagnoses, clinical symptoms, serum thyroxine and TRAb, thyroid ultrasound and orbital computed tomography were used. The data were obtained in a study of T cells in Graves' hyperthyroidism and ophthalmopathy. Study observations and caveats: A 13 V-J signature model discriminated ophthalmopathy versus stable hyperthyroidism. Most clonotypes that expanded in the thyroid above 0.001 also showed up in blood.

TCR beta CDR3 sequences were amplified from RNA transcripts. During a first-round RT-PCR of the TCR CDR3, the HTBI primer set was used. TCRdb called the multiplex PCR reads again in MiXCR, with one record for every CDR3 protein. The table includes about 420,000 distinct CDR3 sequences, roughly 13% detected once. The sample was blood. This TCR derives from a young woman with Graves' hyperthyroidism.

The CDR3 reads CASSRRRESEQFF. The CDR3 DNA sequence: TGTGCCAGCAGCAGACGGCGGGAGAGTGAGCAGTTCTTC. V and J are TRBV7-2 and TRBJ2-1; the match to TRBD2 covers 7 bases. The CDR3 length is 13 residues. Per the germline V gene, CDR1 is SGHTA and CDR2 is FQGNSA. The V segment lost 5 bases and the J segment 9 bases; nucleotides outside the gene matches: 7.